The 15 T cell receptor beta chains given below trace back to one sample, sequenced in a study of cytomegalovirus exposure and HLA in healthy donors. Use of 60 Vbeta and 13 Jbeta primers characterized the PCR. Data came from immunoSEQ multiplex PCR; TCRdb stores just in-frame clones and leaves some out. In the table there are 150,000 to 200,000 clones, less than 90% of which are singletons. The sample comprised PBMCs. These receptors were collected from a boy aged 5-17 years in good health and CMV-seronegative.

The chain joins TRBV6-5 to TRBJ1-1, with a weak D call TRBD1 (6 bases). Trimming stripped 8 bases from V and 4 bases from J, with 17 bases between. There are 14 residues in the CDR3. Germline-derived CDR1 and CDR2 are MNHEY and SVGAGI. The CDR3 region is CASSWGGPGTEAFF. CDR3 sequence (DNA): TGTGCCAGCTCCTGGGGGGGGCCGGGCACTGAAGCTTTCTTT.

The chain has TRBV5-4 and TRBJ1-2, with D maybe TRBD1 (6 bases). The ends were cut back, 2 bases at V and 7 bases at J, with 18 bases in the middle. The length of the CDR3 is 15 residues. Per germline, CDR1 SGHNT and CDR2 YYREEE (reference sequence). The CDR3 reads CASSLEGQQSGGYTF. The CDR3 nucleotides read TGTGCCAGCAGCTTAGAGGGACAACAAAGCGGTGGCTACACCTTC.

The chain couples TRBV28 to TRBJ2-1, with 7 bases matching TRBD1. The CDR3 sequence is 16 residues long. The V gene's germline CDR1 is MDHEN and CDR2 SYDVKM. The J segment lost 2 bases and the V segment lost 6 bases, leaving 10 bases of the junction unmatched. The CDR3 here is CASSPRTGVTYNEQFF. The CDR3 nucleotides are TGTGCCAGCAGCCCTCGGACAGGAGTAACCTACAATGAGCAGTTCTTC.

The chain has TRBV2 and TRBJ1-2; TRBD1 might be the D (5 bases). The CDR3 loop spans 14 amino acids. Germline V gene data show CDR1 as SNHLY and CDR2 as FYNNEI. Trimming pared 5 bases from V and 4 bases from J, leaving 14 bases between. The chain's CDR3 is CASSLGLSFYGYTF. CDR3 coding DNA: TGTGCCAGCAGTTTGGGACTCAGCTTCTATGGCTACACCTTC.

The chain has TRBV2 and TRBJ2-2; TRBD1 agrees at 10 bases. The CDR3 extends over 14 amino acids. Germline values: CDR1 SNHLY, CDR2 FYNNEI. V shed 4 bases, J shed 4 bases, and the junction held 0 bases outside the gene matches. The CDR3 loop reads CASSGDRGTGELFF. In DNA form, the CDR3 reads TGTGCCAGCAGTGGGGACAGGGGCACCGGGGAGCTGTTTTTT.

This clone appeared once. This chain connects TRBV9 to TRBJ2-3; unclear D gene. The CDR3 is 15 residues long. Trimming took off 0 bases at V and 0 bases at J, with 8 bases between the two ends. The germline gives CDR1 SGDLS, CDR2 YYNGEE. CDR3 protein: CASSVASLSTDTQYF. The CDR3 region has the DNA TGTGCCAGCAGCGTAGCTAGTCTCAGCACAGATACGCAGTATTTT.

The V and J genes are TRBV5-1 and TRBJ2-3, with D possibly matching TRBD2 (5 bases). Germline V gene sequence: CDR1 SGHRS, CDR2 YFSETQ. This CDR3 is built from 13 residues. V dropped 7 bases and J dropped 5 bases, with 14 bases sitting between them. This chain's CDR3 is CASLRVGEDTQYF. In DNA form, the CDR3 reads TGCGCCAGCTTGAGGGTAGGTGAAGATACGCAGTATTTT.

This clone was detected a few times. The chain links TRBV30 to TRBJ2-5; D not resolved. Germline V gives CDR1 GTSNPN, CDR2 SVGIG (reference sequence). V was pared by 0 bases and J by 5 bases, with 4 bases between. The CDR3 contains 11 residues. The CDR3 protein is CAWSVRETQYF. For the CDR3, the DNA is TGTGCCTGGAGTGTACGGGAGACCCAGTACTTC.

This chain uses TRBV27 with TRBJ2-1; TRBD2 matches 7 bases. Germline loops: CDR1 MNHEY, CDR2 SMNVEV (reference sequence). There are 16 residues in the CDR3. Germline trimming cut 5 bases from V and 7 bases from J; bases unmatched to any gene: 14. CDR3 protein: CASSPGRTRIGNEQFF. The CDR3 nucleotides read TGTGCCAGCAGTCCCGGTCGGACTAGAATCGGAAATGAGCAGTTCTTC.

The V and J genes are TRBV4-1 and TRBJ2-1, with D hard to call. V was cut by 1 base and J by 10 bases, with 17 bases left in between. Germline V gene data show CDR1 as MGHRA and CDR2 as YSYEKL. This CDR3 comprises 15 residues. This CDR3 reads CASSQVRGQVNEQFF. The CDR3 DNA reads TGCGCCAGCAGCCAAGTTCGTGGCCAGGTCAACGAGCAGTTCTTC.

Only a few counts were recorded for this clone. The CDR3 reads CASSLGRTGMNTEAFF. DNA of the CDR3: TGTGCCAGCTCACTAGGTAGGACAGGGATGAACACTGAAGCTTTCTTT. This rearrangement joins TRBV18 to TRBJ1-1, with 8 bases matching TRBD1. V gave up 4 bases and J gave up 0 bases; unmatched junction bases: 7. Germline V gene sequence: CDR1 KGHSH, CDR2 LQKENI. The CDR3 loop spans 16 amino acids.

The chain is built from TRBV5-4 and TRBJ1-2, with D possibly matching TRBD1 (6 bases). CDR3 size: 15 residues. CDR1 and CDR2 (germline): SGHNT, YYREEE (reference sequence). V was pared by 4 bases and J by 2 bases, with 15 bases between. CDR3 residues: CASSLGGGQNYGYTF. The CDR3 DNA reads as TGTGCCAGCAGCCTGGGGGGGGGACAAAACTATGGCTACACCTTC.

V usage is TRBV9 and J usage is TRBJ2-3; 10 nucleotides line up with TRBD2. CDR1 and CDR2 (germline): SGDLS, YYNGEE. This CDR3 is 17 amino acids long. Unmatched junction bases numbered 7, after V lost 3 bases and J lost 0 bases. Written as DNA, the CDR3 is TGTGCCAGCAGCGAGCGGGGGGGCCAACTAAGCACAGATACGCAGTATTTT. Protein: CASSERGGQLSTDTQYF.

The V and J genes are TRBV19 and TRBJ2-5; D is possibly TRBD1 (5 bases). Trimming removed 6 bases from V and 5 bases from J, with 13 bases in between. This CDR3 spans 13 amino acids. In germline, CDR1 is LNHDA, CDR2 SQIVND (reference sequence). The CDR3 is CASSLQGAETQYF. The CDR3 nucleotides read TGTGCCAGTAGCTTGCAGGGCGCTGAGACCCAGTACTTC.

The V call is TRBV18, the J call TRBJ1-1, with 7 bases identical to TRBD1. This CDR3 is 14 amino acids long. The germline V gene encodes CDR1 KGHSH and CDR2 LQKENI. Trimming took 4 bases from V and 3 from J; bases not matched to a gene: 5. The CDR3 region has the DNA TGTGCCAGCTCACTGGAACAGGGGTACACTGAAGCTTTCTTT. Translated: CASSLEQGYTEAFF.